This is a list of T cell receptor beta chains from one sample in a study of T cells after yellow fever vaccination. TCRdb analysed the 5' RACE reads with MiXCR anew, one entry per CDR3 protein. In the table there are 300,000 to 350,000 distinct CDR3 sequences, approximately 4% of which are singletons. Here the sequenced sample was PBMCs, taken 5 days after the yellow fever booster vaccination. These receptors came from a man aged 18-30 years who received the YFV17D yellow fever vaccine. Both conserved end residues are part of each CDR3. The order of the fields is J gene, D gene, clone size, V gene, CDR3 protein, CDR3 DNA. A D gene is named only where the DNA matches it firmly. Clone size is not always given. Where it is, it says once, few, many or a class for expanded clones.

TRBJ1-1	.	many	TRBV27	CASSLLHQNTEAFF	TGTGCCAGCAGTTTATTACACCAGAACACTGAAGCTTTCTTT
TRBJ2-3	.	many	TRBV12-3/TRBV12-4	CASGDFDTQYF	TGTGCCAGCGGTGACTTCGATACGCAGTATTTT
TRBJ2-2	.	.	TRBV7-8	CASSGTRNTGELFF	TGTGCCAGCAGCGGCACTCGTAACACCGGGGAGCTGTTTTTT
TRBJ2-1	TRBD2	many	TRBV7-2	CASSPWPSGGVNEQFF	TGTGCCAGCAGCCCTTGGCCGAGCGGGGGGGTCAATGAGCAGTTCTTC
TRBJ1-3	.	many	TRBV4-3	CASSQGARVSGNTIYF	TGCGCCAGCAGCCAAGGTGCTAGGGTCTCTGGAAACACCATATATTTT
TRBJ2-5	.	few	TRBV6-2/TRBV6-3	CASRPTGETQYF	TGTGCCAGCAGGCCTACTGGGGAGACCCAGTACTTC
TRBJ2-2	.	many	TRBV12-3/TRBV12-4	CASSLRGGSTGELFF	TGTGCCAGCAGTTTGAGAGGGGGGAGCACCGGGGAGCTGTTTTTT
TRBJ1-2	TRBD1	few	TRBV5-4	CASSSVRDALPQGYGYTF	TGTGCCAGCAGCTCAGTTCGGGACGCACTACCACAGGGGTATGGCTACACCTTC
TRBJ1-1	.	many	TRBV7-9	CASSLAPLTGPNGMNTEAFF	TGTGCCAGCAGCTTAGCCCCCCTTACAGGGCCAAACGGGATGAACACTGAAGCTTTCTTT
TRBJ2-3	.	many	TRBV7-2	CASSPGHTSGTDTQYF	TGTGCCAGCAGCCCTGGGCATACCTCTGGCACAGATACGCAGTATTTT
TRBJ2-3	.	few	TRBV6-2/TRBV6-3	CASTLRGGAPDTQYF	TGTGCCAGCACCCTTCGTGGGGGGGCACCAGATACGCAGTATTTT
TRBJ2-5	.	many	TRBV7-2	CASSLDPRETQYF	TGTGCCAGCAGCTTAGACCCCAGAGAGACCCAGTACTTC
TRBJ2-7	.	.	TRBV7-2	CASSSTLVEQYF	TGTGCCAGCAGCTCCACCCTTGTGGAGCAGTACTTC
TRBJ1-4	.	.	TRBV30	CAWGWGRSTNEKLFF	TGTGCCTGGGGTTGGGGACGGTCAACTAATGAAAAACTGTTTTTT
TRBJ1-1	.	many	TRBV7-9	CASSGNEAFF	TGTGCCAGCAGCGGAAATGAAGCTTTCTTT
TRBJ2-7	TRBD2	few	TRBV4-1	CASASGGALSYEQYF	TGCGCCAGCGCCAGCGGGGGGGCCCTGTCCTACGAGCAGTACTTC
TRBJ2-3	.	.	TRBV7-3	CASSLERRDTQYF	TGTGCCAGCAGCTTAGAACGGCGTGATACGCAGTATTTT
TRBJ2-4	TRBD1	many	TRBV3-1	CASSQGRDREADIQYF	TGTGCCAGCAGCCAAGGTAGGGACAGGGAAGCTGACATTCAGTACTTC
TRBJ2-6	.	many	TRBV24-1	CATRGSGANVLTF	TGTGCCACACGGGGGTCTGGGGCCAACGTCCTGACTTTC